This TCR beta chain stems from a study of HIV-infected patients and healthy controls. CDR1 DFQATT and CDR2 SNEGSKA come from the germline V gene (reference sequence). The CDR3 spans 14 residues. The ends were cut back, 6 bases at V and 0 bases at J, with 15 bases in the middle. This clonotype was seen a few times. TCRdb itself ran the 5' RACE reads through MiXCR, one entry per CDR3 protein. The data hold around 62,000 distinct CDR3 sequences, with 15% to 20% observed a single time. The clonotype comes from a human donor in good health. The sequencing sample was made of CD4+ T cells from blood. The chain links TRBV20-1 to TRBJ2-7; D possibly corresponds to TRBD2 (5 bases). The CDR3 nucleotides read TGCAGTGCCTGGACCGGGGTGAGCTCCTACGAGCAGTACTTC. This translates into CSAWTGVSSYEQYF.